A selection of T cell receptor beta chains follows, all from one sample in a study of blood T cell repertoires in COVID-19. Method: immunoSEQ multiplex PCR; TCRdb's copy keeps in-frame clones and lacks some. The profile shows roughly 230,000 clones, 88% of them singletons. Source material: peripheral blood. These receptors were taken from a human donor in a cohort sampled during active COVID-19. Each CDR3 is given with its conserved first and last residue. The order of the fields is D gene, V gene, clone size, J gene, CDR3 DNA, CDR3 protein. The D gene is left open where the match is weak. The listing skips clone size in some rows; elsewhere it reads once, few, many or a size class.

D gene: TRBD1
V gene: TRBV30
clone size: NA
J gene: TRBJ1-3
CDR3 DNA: TGTGCCTGGAGTGTCAGGTGGAGGGGGCTGGGTGGAAACACCATATATTTT
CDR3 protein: CAWSVRWRGLGGNTIYF

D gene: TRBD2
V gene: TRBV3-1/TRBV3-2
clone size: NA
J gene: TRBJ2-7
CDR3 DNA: TGTGCCAGCAGCCAAGGACTAGCGGGAGGACTCTCCTACGAGCAGTACTTC
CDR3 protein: CASSQGLAGGLSYEQYF

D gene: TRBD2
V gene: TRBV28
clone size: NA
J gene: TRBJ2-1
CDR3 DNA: TGTGCCAGCACCGACCTAGCGGGGGGCTACAATGAGCAGTTCTTC
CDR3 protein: CASTDLAGGYNEQFF

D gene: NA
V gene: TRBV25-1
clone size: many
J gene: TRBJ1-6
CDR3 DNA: TGTGCCAGCCCACACCGAGCGATCTCCTATAATTCACCCCTCCACTTT
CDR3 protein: CASPHRAISYNSPLHF

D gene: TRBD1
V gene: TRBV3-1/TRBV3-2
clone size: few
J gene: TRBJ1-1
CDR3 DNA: TGTGCCAGCAGCCAAGTTATGACAGGGTGGAACACTGAAGCTTTCTTT
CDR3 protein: CASSQVMTGWNTEAFF

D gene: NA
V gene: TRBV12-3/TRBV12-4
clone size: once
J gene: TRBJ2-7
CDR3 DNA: TGTGCCAGCAGTCTAAATTACGAGCAGTACTTC
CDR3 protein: CASSLNYEQYF

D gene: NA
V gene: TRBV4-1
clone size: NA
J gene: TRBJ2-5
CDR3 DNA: TGCGCCAGCAGCCAAGGCGGTACAAACCAAGAGACCCAGTACTTC
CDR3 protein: CASSQGGTNQETQYF

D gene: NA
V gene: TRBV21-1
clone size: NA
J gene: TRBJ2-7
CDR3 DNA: TGTGCTAGCAGCATGGTGACTAGCGGGATTAGCTCCTACGAGCAGTACTTC
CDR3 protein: CASSMVTSGISSYEQYF

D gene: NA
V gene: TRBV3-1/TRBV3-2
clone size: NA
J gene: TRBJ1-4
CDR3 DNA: TGTGCCAGCAGCCAAGATAACAGGTGTCTACATGAAAAACTGTTTTTT
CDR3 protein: CASSQDNRCLHEKLFF

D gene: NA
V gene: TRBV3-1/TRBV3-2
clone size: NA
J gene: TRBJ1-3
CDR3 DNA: TGTGCCAGCAGCCAAGGACAGCGCTCTGGAAACACCATATATTTT
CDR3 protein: CASSQGQRSGNTIYF

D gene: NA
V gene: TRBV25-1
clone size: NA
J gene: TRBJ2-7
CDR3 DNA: TGTGCCAGCAACGCAGACTCCTACGAGCAGTACTTC
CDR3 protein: CASNADSYEQYF

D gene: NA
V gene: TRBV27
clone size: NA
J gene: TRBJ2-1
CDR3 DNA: TGTGCCAGCAGTTACATAGGGAGTACGTCCTACAATGAGCAGTTCTTC
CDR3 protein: CASSYIGSTSYNEQFF

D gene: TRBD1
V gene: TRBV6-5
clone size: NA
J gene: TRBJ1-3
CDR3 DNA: TGTGCCAGCAGTCGACAGGGATTCTCTGGAAACACCATATATTTT
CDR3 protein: CASSRQGFSGNTIYF

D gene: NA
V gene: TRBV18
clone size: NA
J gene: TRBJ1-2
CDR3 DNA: TGTGCCAGCTCCCAGAACAGTAACTATGGCTACACCTTC
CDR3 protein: CASSQNSNYGYTF

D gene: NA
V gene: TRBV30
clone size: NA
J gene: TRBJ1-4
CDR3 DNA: TGTGCCTGGAGTAATCCGGGACACCCTGCAACTAATGAAAAACTGTTTTTT
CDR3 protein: CAWSNPGHPATNEKLFF

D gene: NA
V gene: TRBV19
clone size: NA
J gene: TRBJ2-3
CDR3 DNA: TGTGCCAGTATCGCCCGGGACTCCCGCACAGATACGCAGTATTTT
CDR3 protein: CASIARDSRTDTQYF

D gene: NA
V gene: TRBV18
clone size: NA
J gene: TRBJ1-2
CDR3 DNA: TGTGCCAGCTCGCTACTATTGCCGGACATAAGGAAGAACTATGGCTACACCTTC
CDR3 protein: CASSLLLPDIRKNYGYTF

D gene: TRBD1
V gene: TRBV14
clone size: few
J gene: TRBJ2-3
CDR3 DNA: TGTGCCAGCAGCCACTGGACAGGCCGCACAGATACGCAGTATTTT
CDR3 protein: CASSHWTGRTDTQYF

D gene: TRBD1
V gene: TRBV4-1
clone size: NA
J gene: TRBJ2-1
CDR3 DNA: TGCGCCAGCAGCCAAGATCCTAACCTCAGGGGGCAGGTATACAATGAGCAGTTCTTC
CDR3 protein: CASSQDPNLRGQVYNEQFF

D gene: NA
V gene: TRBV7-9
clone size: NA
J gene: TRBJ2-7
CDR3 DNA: TGTGCCAGCAGCTTAGTGCGGCAGGGACTCTACGAGCAGTACTTC
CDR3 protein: CASSLVRQGLYEQYF

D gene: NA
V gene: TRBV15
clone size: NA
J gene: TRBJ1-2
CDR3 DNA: TGTGCCACCAGCAGAGATCCCAGGGAGGGTAGCTACACCTTC
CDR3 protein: CATSRDPREGSYTF

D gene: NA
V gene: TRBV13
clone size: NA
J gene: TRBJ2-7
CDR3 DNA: TGTGCCAGCAGCTTACGGGGTTACGGCGAGCAGTACTTC
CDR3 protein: CASSLRGYGEQYF

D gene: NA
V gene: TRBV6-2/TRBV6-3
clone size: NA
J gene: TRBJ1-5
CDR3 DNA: TGTGCCAGCAGTGACACATGGGTCGGCAATCAGCCCCAGCATTTT
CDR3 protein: CASSDTWVGNQPQHF

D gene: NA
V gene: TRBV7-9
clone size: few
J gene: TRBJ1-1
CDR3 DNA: TGTGCCAGCAGCCCCCCTCGACAAAACACTGAAGCTTTCTTT
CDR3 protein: CASSPPRQNTEAFF

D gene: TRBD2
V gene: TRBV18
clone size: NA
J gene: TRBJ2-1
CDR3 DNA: TGTGCCAGCTCACCACCGGCGGGAGATCGGTTGGGTGAGCAGTTCTTC
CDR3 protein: CASSPPAGDRLGEQFF

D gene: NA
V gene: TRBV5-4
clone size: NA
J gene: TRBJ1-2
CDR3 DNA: TGTGCCAGCAGCCCCGACCTACGGGATGGCTACACCTTC
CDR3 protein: CASSPDLRDGYTF

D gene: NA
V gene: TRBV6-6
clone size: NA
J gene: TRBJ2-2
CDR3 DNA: TGTGCCACGTCTTACTCCTCCACCGGGGAGCTGTTTTTT
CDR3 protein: CATSYSSTGELFF

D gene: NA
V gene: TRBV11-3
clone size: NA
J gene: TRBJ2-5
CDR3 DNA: TGTGCCAGCAGCCGAGGAGGAGAGACCCAGTACTTC
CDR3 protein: CASSRGGETQYF

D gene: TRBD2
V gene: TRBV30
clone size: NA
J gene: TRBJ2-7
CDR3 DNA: TGTGCCTGGACAGGGGCGGGGGGGCCCTACGAGCAGTACTTC
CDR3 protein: CAWTGAGGPYEQYF

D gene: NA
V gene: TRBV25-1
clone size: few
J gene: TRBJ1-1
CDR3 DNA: TGTGCCAGCCGTAGGGAGGGGGCTGAAGCTTTCTTT
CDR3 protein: CASRREGAEAFF

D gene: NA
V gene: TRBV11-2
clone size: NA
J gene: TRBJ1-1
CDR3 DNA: TGTGCCAGCAGTCCCACCCAGGGGATAGGCACTGAAGCTTTCTTT
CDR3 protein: CASSPTQGIGTEAFF

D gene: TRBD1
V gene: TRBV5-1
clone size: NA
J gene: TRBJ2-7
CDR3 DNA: TGCGCCAGCAGCTCGACAGGGTCCTACGAGCAGTACTTC
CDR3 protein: CASSSTGSYEQYF

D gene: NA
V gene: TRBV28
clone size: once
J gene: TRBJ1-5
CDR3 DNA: TGTGCCAGCAGCCCCGCCGGAGGATCCAATCAGCCCCAGCATTTT
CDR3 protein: CASSPAGGSNQPQHF

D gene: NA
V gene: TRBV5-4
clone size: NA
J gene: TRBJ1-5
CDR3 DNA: TGTGCCAGCAGCTTGGAACCAACAGCTCAGCCCCAGCATTTT
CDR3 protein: CASSLEPTAQPQHF

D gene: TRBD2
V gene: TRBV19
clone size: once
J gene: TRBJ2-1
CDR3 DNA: TGTGCCAGTAGTATATTTCGACTAGCGGGAGGGGGTGAGCAGTTCTTC
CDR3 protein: CASSIFRLAGGGEQFF

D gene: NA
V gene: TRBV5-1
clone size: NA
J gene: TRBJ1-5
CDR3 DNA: TGCGCCAGCAGCTTGGTGGGGGCGAGGGATCAGCCCCAGCATTTT
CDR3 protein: CASSLVGARDQPQHF

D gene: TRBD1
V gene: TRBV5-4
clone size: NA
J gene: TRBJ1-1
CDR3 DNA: TGTGCCAGCACCCAACAGGGGCAAAAGAACACTGAAGCTTTCTTT
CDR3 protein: CASTQQGQKNTEAFF

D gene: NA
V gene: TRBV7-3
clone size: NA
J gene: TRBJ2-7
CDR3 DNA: TGTGCCAGCAGCTTAAGCGGCACCTCCTACGAGCAGTACTTC
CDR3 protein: CASSLSGTSYEQYF